One sample yielded the 4 T cell receptor beta chains listed below, sequenced in a study of blood T cells in healthy people across ages. Sample-barcoded 5' priming and a J-beta primer mix drove a second PCR of about 6 to 11 cycles. In TCRdb, the 5' RACE reads were re-called with MiXCR into one record per CDR3 protein. The sample consists of 750,000 to 950,000 distinct CDR3 sequences, roughly 25% of them appearing once. These data were also reused for a study on T cells of mothers and their children.

Source material: blood. Receptor source: a boy aged 5-17 years in good health.

This clonotype has more than one count but fewer than ten. The rearrangement uses TRBV10-1 and TRBJ1-6; D not resolved. The ends were cut back, 0 bases at V and 9 bases at J, with 6 bases in the middle. Germline V lookup: CDR1 WNHNN, CDR2 SYGVQD (reference sequence). The CDR3 covers 13 residues. CDR3 coding DNA: TGCGCCAGCAGTGAGTCGGGCCTTTCACCCCTCCACTTT. Encoded protein: CASSESGLSPLHF.

This clonotype turned up a few times. CDR3: CASSATGTANTEAFF. The CDR3 DNA is TGTGCCAGCAGCGCAACCGGGACAGCGAACACTGAAGCTTTCTTT. The chain uses TRBV7-9 and TRBJ1-1; 7 bases are a match to TRBD1. The CDR3 is 15 amino acids. Germline-derived CDR1 and CDR2 are SEHNR and FQNEAQ (reference sequence). The V segment lost 5 bases and the J segment 1 base; nucleotides outside the gene matches: 7.

The V call is TRBV4-2, the J call TRBJ1-2; D not resolved. With 1 base removed from V and 6 bases from J, the gap between germline ends came to 12 bases. This CDR3 contains 14 residues. Germline assignment: CDR1 LGHNA and CDR2 YNFKEQ. The CDR3 loop is CASSQGPGMDGYTF. CDR3 DNA sequence: TGTGCCAGCAGCCAAGGCCCCGGGATGGATGGCTACACCTTC.

This clonotype appeared a few times. The chain recombines TRBV6-5 with TRBJ2-2; D is possibly TRBD1 or TRBD2 (6 bases each). Germline V gives CDR1 MNHEY, CDR2 SVGAGI. Deletions cut 7 bases from V and 2 bases from J, with 11 bases between. This CDR3 spans 14 amino acids. The CDR3 nucleotides are TGTGCCAGCAAGGGGGGCCTCAACACCGGGGAGCTGTTTTTT. It translates to CASKGGLNTGELFF.